The T cell receptor beta chain under discussion was sequenced for a study of T-cell memory formation after mild COVID-19. Whole-study results and caveats: The authors did not confirm SARS-CoV-2 specificity of second-wave clones peaking day 37.

J lost 2 bases, V lost 5 bases, and 2 bases had no gene match. This CDR3 comprises 13 residues. Germline CDR1 is PRHDT and CDR2 is FYEKMQ (reference sequence). TCRdb ran MiXCR on the 5' RACE reads and lists one entry per CDR3 protein. The sample yields under 90,000 distinct CDR3 sequences, over 11% seen once. In this sample, this clonotype turned up a few times. Its antigen remains unidentified. The chain is built from TRBV13 and TRBJ2-7; 8 bases line up with TRBD1. The sequenced sample consisted of PBMCs or a T cell subset sorted from them (not recorded which). The TCR originated in an adult woman who had mild COVID-19 (a few samples of this study predate the infection). Cell type and time point are not known. CDR3 nucleotide sequence: TGTGCCAGCAGCCAGACAGGGGCCTACGAGCAGTACTTC. As protein: CASSQTGAYEQYF.